Shown below are 2 T cell receptor beta chains from a single sample sequenced in a study of CD8 T cells in ankylosing spondylitis. Their recognized antigens are unknown. MiXCR was run by TCRdb on the 5' RACE reads, yielding one entry per CDR3 protein. This sample has 650,000 to 800,000 distinct CDR3 sequences, with under 20% found just once. Study conclusions and caveats: Blood from ankylosing spondylitis patients appeared to carry a characteristic roughly 8-variant TCR beta motif.

The sample was blood, either unsorted or a sorted T cell fraction (not recorded which). These receptors originate from a male donor with ankylosing spondylitis.

This clonotype was observed at least ten times. CDR3 region: CASSQGNSLQETQYF. CDR3 coding DNA: TGTGCCAGCAGCCAAGGGAACAGCCTACAAGAGACCCAGTACTTC. The chain combines TRBV4-2 with TRBJ2-5; D is ambiguous. V was clipped by 1 base and J by 2 bases, with 11 bases between them. Per the germline V gene, CDR1 is LGHNA and CDR2 is YNFKEQ. The CDR3 is made up of 15 amino acids.

The table lists this clonotype with a count of one. The chain couples TRBV24-1 to TRBJ2-2; 10 nucleotides line up with TRBD2. The CDR3 has 14 amino acids. Germline V gene lookup returns CDR1 KGHDR and CDR2 SFDVKD. V lost 5 bases, J lost 4 bases, and 0 bases stayed unmatched. The CDR3 DNA is TGTGCCACCAGTGGGACTAGCGGCACCGGGGAGCTGTTTTTT. It codes for CATSGTSGTGELFF.